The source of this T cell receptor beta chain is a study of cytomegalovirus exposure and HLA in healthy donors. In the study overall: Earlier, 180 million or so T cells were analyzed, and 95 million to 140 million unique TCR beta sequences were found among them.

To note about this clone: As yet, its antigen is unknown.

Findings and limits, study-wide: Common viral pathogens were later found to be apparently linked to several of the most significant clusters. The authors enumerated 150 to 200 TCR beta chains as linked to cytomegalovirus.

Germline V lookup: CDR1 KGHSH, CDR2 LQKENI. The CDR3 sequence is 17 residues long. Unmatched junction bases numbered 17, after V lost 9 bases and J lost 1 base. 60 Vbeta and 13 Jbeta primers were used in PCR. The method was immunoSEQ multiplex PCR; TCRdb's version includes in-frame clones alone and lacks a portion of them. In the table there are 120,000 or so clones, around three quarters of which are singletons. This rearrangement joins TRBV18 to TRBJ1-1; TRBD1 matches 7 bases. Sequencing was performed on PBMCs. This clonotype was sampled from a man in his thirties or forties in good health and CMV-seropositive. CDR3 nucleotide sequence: TGTGCCAGTCTCCAGGGAAGGGGGCTCCTCCAGAACACTGAAGCTTTCTTT. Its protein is CASLQGRGLLQNTEAFF. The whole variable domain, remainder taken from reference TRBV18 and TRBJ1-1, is NAGVMQNPRHLVRRRGQEARLRCSPMKGHSHVYWYRQLPEEGLKFMVYLQKENIIDESGMPKERFSAEFPKEGPSILRIQQVVRGDSAAYFCASLQGRGLLQNTEAFFGQGTRLTVV.